Reported below is one T cell receptor beta chain. Its binding antigen is unknown. It has no much larger one-base neighbor in the sample; base qualities were not kept. CDR1 and CDR2, per the germline V gene, are MDHEN and SYDVKM. V has 6 bases trimmed and J has 6 bases trimmed; junction bases matching no gene number 8. The CDR3 measures 15 amino acids from cysteine to phenylalanine. Only the CDR3 portion is preserved as DNA: 45 bases, with reading frame beginning at the first base. This sample was taken from a study of blood T cell repertoires in COVID-19 (dated by TCRdb to 2019 to 2021). Broadly, across the study: Collaborator samples came from the United States, Italy and Spain and covered acute and convalescent phases of COVID-19. The material from the prospective study consisted of cDNA or gDNA derived from T cells, B-cell-depleted T cells, or PBMCs. The dataset comprised deeply sampled blood TCRbeta repertoires from subjects exposed to, actively infected with, or recovered from COVID-19. The repertoires were released in a freely available public database meant as a resource for research on the immune response to SARS-CoV-2. The samples were drawn from two sources: the first 160 participants of the ongoing ImmuneRACE study, and approximately 1,300 subjects contributed by 6 global collaborators. A de-identified subject ID, COVID-19 status, age in years and sex were almost always included in the sample metadata. HLA class I and class II types, where available, came from metadata supplied by the sample provider rather than from assay-based typing.

The immunoSEQ Assay, a bias-controlled multiplex PCR, was used to amplify TCRbeta CDR3 regions from genomic DNA. The paper's data handling went like this. Within the assay, amplification of reference gene primers was used to estimate how many nucleated cells each sample contained. To quantify the absolute abundance of each unique TCRbeta CDR3 rearrangement, sequence reads were collapsed and filtered. For each sample, productive Simpson clonality was calculated as the square root of Simpson's diversity index across productive rearrangements. TCRdb retrieved this table from immuneACCESS and kept in-frame rearrangements only. Not all clones are present; in checked studies, unresolved V genes account for under half, and no reason is known for the remainder. The V and J calls and clone size were taken over from that table, and D and trimming were inferred from the DNA. Recorded for this sample are hundreds of thousands of clones; 88% of them occurred a single time. Approximately 7.2% of the sample goes to the ten largest clones.

A second Seattle source provided samples from volunteer blood donors who had recovered from COVID-19. Collaborating institutions collected whole blood in K2EDTA tubes following their own protocols. Collaborator samples were shipped for TCRbeta analysis as frozen whole blood, isolated PBMCs, or DNA extracted from either sample type. General conclusions and limits of the study: How much clinical and demographic metadata was included differed by source and by participant, and the metadata was provided uncurated.

Recombination joined TRBV28 with TRBJ2-2, and TRBD1 matches 9 of the central bases. The sample was peripheral blood. The source of this sequence is a woman in her 30s who had recovered from COVID-19. The DNA sequence reads TGTGCCAGCAGCTTCCGGGACAGGGTTTCCGGGGAGCTGTTTTTT. It encodes CASSFRDRVSGELFF. Outside the CDR3, residues come from the reference TRBV28 and TRBJ2-2 proteins, so the full variable domain is: DVKVTQSSRYLVKRTGEKVFLECVQDMDHENMFWYRQDPGLGLRLIYFSYDVKMKEKGDIPEGYSVSREKKERFSLILESASTNQTSMYLCASSFRDRVSGELFFGEGSRLTVL.